What follows are 10 T cell receptor beta chains derived from one specimen sequenced in a study of blood T cell repertoires in COVID-19. The protocol was immunoSEQ multiplex PCR, while the TCRdb copy is restricted to in-frame clones and leaves out a portion. The data show 250,000 to 300,000 clones, over 70% seen once. Input material: peripheral blood. These receptors were collected from a woman aged 70-85 years with COVID-19, enrolled during active disease.

The chain recombines TRBV3-1 (or the pseudogene TRBV3-2) with TRBJ1-2; 8 bases map to TRBD1. The CDR3 covers 14 residues. Trimming at V came to 3 bases and at J to 4 bases, leaving 4 bases not matched to a gene. Per germline, CDR1 LGHDT and CDR2 YNNKEL (reference sequence). CDR3 coding DNA: TGTGCCAGCAGCCAGGGGACAGGCCCCTATGGCTACACCTTC. Its protein is CASSQGTGPYGYTF.

This chain joins TRBV29-1 and TRBJ1-1; TRBD1 might be the D (5 bases). This CDR3 has 13 residues. V was trimmed by 8 bases and J by 1 base, leaving 14 bases between them. Germline V gene sequence: CDR1 SQVTM, CDR2 ANQGSEA. The CDR3 is CSMKQAPNTEAFF. CDR3 coding DNA: TGCAGCATGAAACAGGCCCCGAACACTGAAGCTTTCTTT.

The genes are TRBV7-3 and TRBJ2-7, with D perhaps matching TRBD1 (5 bases). CDR1 SGHTA and CDR2 FQGTGA come from the germline V gene. There are 14 residues in the CDR3. V was shortened by 6 bases and J by 2 bases, with 14 bases between the two germline ends. The CDR3 nucleotides read TGTGCCAGCAGTCCCGACAGTGGGGCCTACGAGCAGTACTTC. Encoded protein: CASSPDSGAYEQYF.

V gene TRBV6-6 combines with J gene TRBJ1-5, with D unclear. Deletions cut 7 bases from V and 0 bases from J, with 13 bases between. CDR3 length: 15 residues. CDR1 and CDR2 (germline): MNHNY, SVGAGI (reference sequence). The chain's CDR3 is CASIGWEYSNQPQHF. CDR3 DNA: TGTGCCAGCATCGGTTGGGAGTATAGCAATCAGCCCCAGCATTTT.

The chain combines TRBV5-1 with TRBJ1-1; no clear D. From germline, CDR1 is SGHRS and CDR2 YFSETQ. V dropped 4 bases and J dropped 4 bases, with 17 bases sitting between them. This CDR3 is 15 amino acids long. The CDR3 DNA is TGCGCCAGCAGCGTCGAGACGGTGGGAGGCACTGAAGCTTTCTTT. Translating it yields CASSVETVGGTEAFF.

This clone showed up just a few times. The chain couples TRBV7-2 to TRBJ2-3; 7 bases are shared with TRBD2. Germline values: CDR1 SGHTA, CDR2 FQGNSA. The CDR3 is 17 residues long. V shed 0 bases, J shed 0 bases, and the junction held 6 bases outside the gene matches. The CDR3 region is CASSLAGGPRSTDTQYF. As DNA, the CDR3 is TGTGCCAGCAGCTTAGCGGGAGGGCCTCGGAGCACAGATACGCAGTATTTT.

The CDR3 DNA reads TGTGCCAGCAGCCAAGATCTTGACTTCTACAATGAGCAGTTCTTC. It encodes CASSQDLDFYNEQFF. This sequence joins TRBV3-1 (or the pseudogene TRBV3-2) and TRBJ2-1, with D unclear. This CDR3 contains 15 residues. V was cut by 0 bases and J by 3 bases, with 9 bases left in between. Germline loops: CDR1 LGHDT, CDR2 YNNKEL (reference sequence).

In its sample, this clone was seen once. The rearrangement uses TRBV28 and TRBJ2-4; weak D call: TRBD2 (6 bases). Trimming left V 2 bases short and J 7 bases short, with 18 bases between. The CDR3 is made up of 16 amino acids. The germline V gene has CDR1 MDHEN and CDR2 SYDVKM. CDR3 nucleotides: TGTGCCAGCAGTTTAGACTTGGGGGACTGGGAGAACATTCAGTACTTC. The encoded protein is CASSLDLGDWENIQYF.

V and J are TRBV27 and TRBJ2-5; TRBD2 matches at 9 bases. Per the germline V gene, CDR1 is MNHEY and CDR2 is SMNVEV (reference sequence). The CDR3 runs 17 residues. The V and J ends lost 3 bases and 1 base, in that order; junction bases with no gene match: 9. DNA for the CDR3: TGTGCCAGCAGTTTTTCTTCATCAGCGGGAGGCCAAGAGACCCAGTACTTC. This encodes CASSFSSSAGGQETQYF.

The chain is built from TRBV5-4 and TRBJ1-1, with TRBD1 as a possible D gene (5 bases). The CDR3 loop spans 14 amino acids. V lost 1 base and J lost 3, with 10 bases in between. Germline V CDR1 and CDR2: SGHNT, YYREEE (reference sequence). In DNA, the CDR3 is TGTGCCAGCAGCTTGTTTCTGGGGCACACTGAAGCTTTCTTT. The encoded protein is CASSLFLGHTEAFF. Variable domain in full (rest from reference TRBV5-4 and TRBJ1-1): ETGVTQSPTHLIKTRGQQVTLRCSSQSGHNTVSWYQQALGQGPQFIFQYYREEENGRGNFPPRFSGLQFPNYSSELNVNALELDDSALYLCASSLFLGHTEAFFGQGTRLTVV.